This T cell receptor (beta chain) originates from a study of response to subunit inactivated influenza vaccine. This clonotype was observed a handful of times. V shed 4 bases, J shed 6 bases, and the junction held 5 bases outside the gene matches. Germline V CDR1 and CDR2: SGHTA, FQGNSA. The CDR3 covers 14 residues. TCRdb redid the calling of the RT-PCR reads with MiXCR, one entry per CDR3 protein. The sample carries some 500,000 distinct CDR3 sequences, approximately 15% recorded once. The gene calls are TRBV7-2 and TRBJ2-4; 8 bases are shared with TRBD2. Sample: CD4+ T cells sorted from PBMCs, taken roughly 24 months after vaccination. The TCR comes from a man aged 45 to 75 who received an inactivated influenza vaccine. The CDR3 protein is CASSSPGRGNIQYF. In DNA form, the CDR3 reads TGTGCCAGCAGCTCCCCCGGGAGGGGAAACATTCAGTACTTC.